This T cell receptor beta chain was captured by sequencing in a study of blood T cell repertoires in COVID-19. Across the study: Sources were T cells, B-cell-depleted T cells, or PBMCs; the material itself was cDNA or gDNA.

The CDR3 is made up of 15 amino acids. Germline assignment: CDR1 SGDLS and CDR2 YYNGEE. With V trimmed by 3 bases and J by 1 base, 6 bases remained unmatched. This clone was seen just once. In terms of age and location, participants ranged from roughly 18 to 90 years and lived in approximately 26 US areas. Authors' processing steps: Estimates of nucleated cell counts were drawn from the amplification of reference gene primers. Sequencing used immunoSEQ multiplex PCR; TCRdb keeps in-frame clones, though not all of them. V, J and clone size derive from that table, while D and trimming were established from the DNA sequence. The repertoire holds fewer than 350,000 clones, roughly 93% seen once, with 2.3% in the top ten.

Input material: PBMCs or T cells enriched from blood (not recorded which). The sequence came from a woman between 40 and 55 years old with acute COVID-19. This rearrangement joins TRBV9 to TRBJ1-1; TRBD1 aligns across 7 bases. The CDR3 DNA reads TGTGCCAGCAGCGCCTCGACAGGGCGGAACACTGAAGCTTTCTTT. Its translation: CASSASTGRNTEAFF.